The sequence of this TCR beta chain was determined in a study of human T cells and chemical hapten exposure. Original methodology: The number of TCRs in each sample had a median of approximately 99,000 and spanned about 20,000 to 690,600. TCRdb reanalysed the RACE reads using MiXCR and keeps one entry per CDR3 protein. Here the V and J calls rest on TCRdb's processing, not on the authors' analysis. This table holds approximately 370,000 distinct CDR3 sequences, over 5% found once. The sample holds many counts of this clonotype. Time point noted: pre-sensitization, week 0. The sample's treatment: therapeutic diphenylcyclopropenone sensitization with weekly scalp DPC. The donor pool consisted of alopecia patients aged 18 to 70 years, considered suitable for DPC. Sequencing used whole blood, obtained in connection with sensitization to the hapten diphenylcyclopropenone (DPC). The clonotype comes from a woman between 18 and 29 years old with alopecia areata. Some clones in this sample may be carry-over from other donors' samples.

The CDR3 DNA follows: TGTGCCAGCTCGCTAGAGACCCACAATGAGCAGTTCTTC. Translated, it gives CASSLETHNEQFF. The rearrangement joins TRBV7-2 to TRBJ2-1; no clear D. Trimming left V 8 bases short and J 5 bases short, with 13 bases between. The CDR3 is made up of 13 amino acids. Looked up from germline, CDR1 is SGHTA and CDR2 is FQGNSA.